The 24 T cell receptor beta chains below all came from one sample that was sequenced in a study of T cell responses to AZD1222 COVID-19 vaccine. Sequencing used immunoSEQ multiplex PCR; TCRdb keeps in-frame clones, though not all of them. Among 140,000 or so clones listed, about nine tenths were seen once. The sequencing used peripheral blood, collected on day 0 of AZD1222 vaccination. The receptors were sampled from an adult in good health.

The chain joins TRBV4-1 to TRBJ1-1; 9 nucleotides align to TRBD1. The CDR3 has 15 residues. Germline trimming cut 2 bases from V and 2 bases from J; bases unmatched to any gene: 3. Germline lookup yields CDR1 MGHRA and CDR2 YSYEKL. The chain's CDR3 is CASSQPTGGNTEAFF. DNA for the CDR3: TGCGCCAGCAGCCAACCGACAGGGGGAAACACTGAAGCTTTCTTT.

V is TRBV30 and J is TRBJ2-3, with 9 bases aligning to TRBD2. Trimming removed 1 base from V and 9 bases from J; junction bases left unmatched: 5. Germline-derived CDR1 and CDR2 are GTSNPN and SVGIG (reference sequence). This CDR3 comprises 13 residues. CDR3 bases: TGTGCCTGGAGTGAACTAGCGGGCTCGACGCAGTATTTT. This codes for CAWSELAGSTQYF.

The gene calls are TRBV9 and TRBJ1-3; maybe TRBD1 (5 bases). CDR3 length: 15 residues. Trimming removed 4 bases from V and 0 bases from J, with 11 bases in between. Germline V lookup: CDR1 SGDLS, CDR2 YYNGEE. The CDR3 is CASSQQGDSGNTIYF. The CDR3 region has the DNA TGTGCCAGCAGCCAACAAGGGGACTCTGGAAACACCATATATTTT.

The count of this clone is one. The CDR3 is CATNLTKVAGYTF. In nucleotides, the CDR3 is TGTGCCACCAACCTAACCAAGGTTGCCGGCTACACCTTC. The rearrangement links TRBV24-1 to TRBJ1-2; no definite D call. Trimming shortened V by 8 bases and J by 8 bases, and 17 bases separated the two germline ends. The CDR3 length is 13 residues. Per the germline V gene, CDR1 is KGHDR and CDR2 is SFDVKD.

The V call is TRBV19, the J call TRBJ1-2; unclear D gene. V was clipped by 1 base and J by 2 bases, with 8 bases between them. CDR3 size: 14 residues. Germline CDR1 and CDR2: LNHDA and SQIVND (reference sequence). This CDR3 reads CASSIAEGNYGYTF. The CDR3 DNA reads TGTGCCAGTAGTATAGCGGAGGGAAACTATGGCTACACCTTC. The variable domain in full, with the rest retrieved from reference TRBV19 and TRBJ1-2, is DGGITQSPKYLFRKEGQNVTLSCEQNLNHDAMYWYRQDPGQGLRLIYYSQIVNDFQKGDIAEGYSVSREKKESFPLTVTSAQKNPTAFYLCASSIAEGNYGYTFGSGTRLTVV.

CDR3 region: CASSLPQTGPLSYEQYF. The CDR3 DNA reads TGTGCCAGCAGTCTCCCTCAGACAGGGCCCCTTTCCTACGAGCAGTACTTC. The V call is TRBV28, the J call TRBJ2-7; TRBD1 matches at 7 bases. The V gene's germline CDR1 is MDHEN and CDR2 SYDVKM. This CDR3 has 17 residues. The V gene end was trimmed by 5 bases and the J gene end by 1 base; junction bases not matched to a gene: 14.

The chain has TRBV19 and TRBJ1-1; 9 positions agree with TRBD1. The CDR3 length is 15 residues. V was clipped by 6 bases and J by 4 bases; unmatched bases: 9. CDR1 is LNHDA, CDR2 SQIVND, per germline (reference sequence). The CDR3 loop reads CASRPLEGQGTEAFF. As DNA, the CDR3 is TGTGCCAGTAGGCCTCTTGAGGGACAGGGCACTGAAGCTTTCTTT.

The chain recombines TRBV15 with TRBJ2-1; D uncertain. The germline gives CDR1 LNHNV, CDR2 YYDKDF (reference sequence). This CDR3 is 16 amino acids long. Deletions cut 1 base from V and 1 base from J, with 11 bases between. In nucleotides, the CDR3 is TGTGCCACCAGCAGAGTTTCAGTTCCTTCCTACAATGAGCAGTTCTTC. As protein: CATSRVSVPSYNEQFF.

This clone has a count of ten or more. The V and J genes are TRBV6-4 and TRBJ2-3; the D call may be TRBD1 or TRBD2 (5 bases each). CDR1 and CDR2 (germline): MRHNA, SNTAGT. The CDR3 sequence is 14 residues long. The V gene lost 6 bases and the J gene lost 2 bases, with 12 bases spanning the gap. In nucleotides, the CDR3 is TGTGCCAGCAGGGGGGACGAAAACACAGATACGCAGTATTTT. Translating it yields CASRGDENTDTQYF.

The table lists this clone with a count of one. The chain has TRBV7-9 and TRBJ1-2; 7 nucleotides agree with TRBD1. The J segment lost 5 bases and the V segment lost 5 bases, leaving 14 bases of the junction unmatched. The CDR3 totals 16 residues. Looked up from germline, CDR1 is SEHNR and CDR2 is FQNEAQ (reference sequence). CDR3 coding DNA: TGTGCCAGCAGCCCAGATACTGACAGGGTGGGGTATGGCTACACCTTC. Translated, it gives CASSPDTDRVGYGYTF.

The chain uses TRBV27 and TRBJ1-4, with TRBD1 matching over 7 bases. This CDR3 is 15 amino acids long. The ends lost 2 bases at V and 5 bases at J; junction bases unmatched: 5. Germline CDR1 reads MNHEY; CDR2 reads SMNVEV (reference sequence). The CDR3 loop reads CASSLIGTANEKLFF. As DNA, the CDR3 is TGTGCCAGCAGTTTAATCGGGACAGCGAATGAAAAACTGTTTTTT.

This clone has only one observation. V usage is TRBV7-9 and J usage is TRBJ1-2; 7 bases line up with TRBD1. Trimming cost V 5 bases and J 6 bases; bases outside gene matches: 12. Looked up from germline, CDR1 is SEHNR and CDR2 is FQNEAQ (reference sequence). CDR3 length: 15 amino acids. In DNA, the CDR3 is TGTGCCAGCAGCCCCCCGAGAGGGGGCTGGGATGGCTACACCTTC. Translating it yields CASSPPRGGWDGYTF. The full variable domain, its missing parts supplied by reference TRBV7-9 and TRBJ1-2, is DTGVSQNPRHKITKRGQNVTFRCDPISEHNRLYWYRQTLGQGPEFLTYFQNEAQLEKSRLLSDRFSAERPKGSFSTLEIQRTEQGDSAMYLCASSPPRGGWDGYTFGSGTRLTVV.

This clone is a singleton in its sample. This sequence joins TRBV9 and TRBJ2-6; 11 nucleotides line up with TRBD2. Looked up from germline, CDR1 is SGDLS and CDR2 is YYNGEE. V trimming: 1 base; J trimming: 4 bases; junction bases outside the gene matches: 1. This CDR3 region has 16 residues. The CDR3 reads CASSVTSGSGANVLTF. The CDR3 nucleotides are TGTGCCAGCAGCGTAACTAGCGGGAGCGGGGCCAACGTCCTGACTTTC.

The gene calls are TRBV28 and TRBJ2-7; D is perhaps TRBD1 (5 bases). Trimming took off 9 bases at V and 2 bases at J, with 17 bases between the two ends. The germline gives CDR1 MDHEN, CDR2 SYDVKM. This CDR3 region has 14 residues. The CDR3 region is CASNPRDRTYEQYF. The CDR3 DNA is TGTGCCAGTAACCCAAGAGACAGAACCTACGAGCAGTACTTC.

This clone showed up many times. The chain uses TRBV5-8 and TRBJ1-2; D possibly corresponds to TRBD1 (5 bases). Germline CDR1 SGHTS, CDR2 YDEGEE. The CDR3 contains 13 residues. Trimming took off 5 bases at V and 8 bases at J, with 16 bases between the two ends. CDR3 DNA sequence: TGTGCCAGCAGATTCGGGACGACGCTGGGCTACACCTTC. Its protein product is CASRFGTTLGYTF.

The V call is TRBV12-5, the J call TRBJ1-6, with D unresolved. V was cut by 6 bases and J by 5 bases, with 11 bases left in between. Germline assignment: CDR1 LGHNT and CDR2 FRNRAP. The CDR3 is made up of 14 amino acids. This CDR3 is CASGSETNNSPLHF. CDR3 sequence (DNA): TGTGCTAGTGGCAGCGAGACAAATAATTCACCCCTCCACTTT.

V is TRBV7-8 and J is TRBJ1-5; a possible D gene is TRBD1 (6 bases). Germline assignment: CDR1 SGHVS and CDR2 FQNEAQ. The CDR3 runs 15 residues. V gave up 5 bases and J gave up 0 bases, with 11 bases separating them. The CDR3 sequence is CASSRQDYSNQPQHF. CDR3 sequence (DNA): TGTGCCAGCAGCAGACAGGATTATAGCAATCAGCCCCAGCATTTT.

This clone was observed once. The chain recombines TRBV4-1 with TRBJ1-2, with 11 bases aligning to TRBD1. This CDR3 is built from 14 residues. The germline CDR1 and CDR2 sequences are MGHRA and YSYEKL. V lost 4 bases and J lost 3; bases outside the gene matches: 1. CDR3 sequence: CASSPGQGDYGYTF. The CDR3 coding sequence is TGCGCCAGCAGCCCGGGACAGGGGGACTATGGCTACACCTTC.

The chain employs TRBV12-3 or TRBV12-4 and TRBJ1-5; D gene unclear. With 4 bases removed from V and 4 bases from J, the gap between germline ends came to 8 bases. CDR3 length equals 13 residues. The CDR3 DNA follows: TGTGCCAGCAGTTACGGCAGTAATCAGCCCCAGCATTTT. It encodes CASSYGSNQPQHF.

The V call is TRBV27, the J call TRBJ2-5; D gene ambiguous. The CDR3 runs to 16 residues. Germline-derived CDR1 and CDR2 are MNHEY and SMNVEV (reference sequence). V shed 9 bases and J shed 1 base, with 21 bases lying between them. CDR3 in amino acids: CASTEISYGGQETQYF. As DNA, the CDR3 is TGTGCCAGTACAGAGATAAGCTATGGTGGCCAAGAGACCCAGTACTTC.

For the CDR3, the DNA is TGTGCCAGCAGCTTTTCCGGGACTAGCGGGGGGGCTACGCAGTATTTT. Amino acid sequence: CASSFSGTSGGATQYF. J is TRBJ2-3 and V is TRBV7-9, with TRBD2 matching 16 bases. The CDR3 contains 16 residues. Germline CDR1 reads SEHNR; CDR2 reads FQNEAQ (reference sequence). J gave up 8 bases and V 3 bases, and 5 bases lay outside the gene matches.

V usage is TRBV11-3 and J usage is TRBJ2-7; D is unresolved. Germline CDR1 is SGHNT and CDR2 is YENEEA. This CDR3 has 14 amino acids. V gave up 5 bases and J gave up 5 bases, with 16 bases separating them. CDR3 protein: CASSPYGISDEQYF. The CDR3 region has the DNA TGTGCCAGCAGCCCCTACGGCATAAGCGACGAGCAGTACTTC.

The gene calls are TRBV4-2 and TRBJ1-2, with a possible D match to TRBD1 (5 bases). V lost 0 bases and J 3 bases, leaving 14 bases between the germline ends. The CDR3 is 16 amino acids. CDR1 is LGHNA, CDR2 YNFKEQ, per germline. Here the CDR3 DNA reads TGTGCCAGCAGCCAAGATGGGCGGGGGAAGGACTATGGCTACACCTTC. Amino acid sequence: CASSQDGRGKDYGYTF.

This sequence joins TRBV7-6 and TRBJ2-1, with 9 bases that match TRBD1. The germline gives CDR1 SGHVS, CDR2 FNYEAQ. V trimming: 5 bases; J trimming: 2 bases; junction bases outside the gene matches: 4. The CDR3 loop spans 15 amino acids. The CDR3: CASSLQGAPYNEQFF. As DNA, the CDR3 is TGTGCCAGCAGCCTACAGGGGGCCCCCTACAATGAGCAGTTCTTC.